This record looks at one T cell receptor (beta chain) sequence and its context. Its antigen is undetermined. CDR3 length equals 16 residues. The germline CDR1 and CDR2 sequences are SGHRS and YFSETQ. The V segment lost 5 bases and the J segment 6 bases; nucleotides outside the gene matches: 7. Per sample, the assay covered roughly 9.2 x 10^4 TCR templates. Clones were read by immunoSEQ multiplex PCR, and TCRdb kept only the in-frame ones, dropping some. The table has tens of thousands of clones, 96% seen once. The data derive from a study of siplizumab effects on memory and regulatory T cells. Study results and caveats: Sequences below about 10^-5 frequency were poorly captured, limiting mapping of alloreactive clones. It was not possible to assign a naive or memory phenotype to roughly 80-97% of proliferating CD4+ or CD8+ clones. A major contribution to the alloresponse seemed to be made by naive T cells, which seemed more diverse than memory cells.

The sequenced material came from naive CD4+ T cells sorted from blood. The chain has TRBV5-1 and TRBJ2-2, with 13 bases lining up with TRBD2. The sequence came from a human donor in good health. Here the CDR3 reads CASRGLAGVSPGELFF. For the CDR3, the DNA is TGCGCCAGCAGAGGACTAGCGGGGGTTAGCCCCGGGGAGCTGTTTTTT.